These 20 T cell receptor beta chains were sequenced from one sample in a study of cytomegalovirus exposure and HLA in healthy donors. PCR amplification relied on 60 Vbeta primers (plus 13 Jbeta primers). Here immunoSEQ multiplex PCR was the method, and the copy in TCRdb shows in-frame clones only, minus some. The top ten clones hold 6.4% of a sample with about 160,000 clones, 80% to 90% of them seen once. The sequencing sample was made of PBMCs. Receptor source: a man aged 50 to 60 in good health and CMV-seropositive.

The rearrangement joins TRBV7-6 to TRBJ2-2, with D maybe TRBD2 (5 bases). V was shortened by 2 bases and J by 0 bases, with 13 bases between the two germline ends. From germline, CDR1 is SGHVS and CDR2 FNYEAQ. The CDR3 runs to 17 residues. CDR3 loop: CASSLPSGPTNTGELFF. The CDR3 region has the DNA TGTGCCAGCAGCTTACCGAGCGGCCCTACGAACACCGGGGAGCTGTTTTTT.

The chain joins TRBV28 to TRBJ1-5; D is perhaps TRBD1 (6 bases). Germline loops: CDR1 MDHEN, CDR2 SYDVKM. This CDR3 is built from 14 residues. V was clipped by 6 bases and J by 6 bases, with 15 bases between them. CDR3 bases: TGTGCCAGCAGCCCTCAACTAGGGGGTCAGCCCCAGCATTTT. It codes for CASSPQLGGQPQHF.

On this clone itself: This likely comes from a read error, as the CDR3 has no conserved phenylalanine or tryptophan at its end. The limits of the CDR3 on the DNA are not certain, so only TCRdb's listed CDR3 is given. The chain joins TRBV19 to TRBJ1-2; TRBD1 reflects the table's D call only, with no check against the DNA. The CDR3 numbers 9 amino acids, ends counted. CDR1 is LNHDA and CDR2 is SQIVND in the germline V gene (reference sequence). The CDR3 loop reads CASSKGQGK.

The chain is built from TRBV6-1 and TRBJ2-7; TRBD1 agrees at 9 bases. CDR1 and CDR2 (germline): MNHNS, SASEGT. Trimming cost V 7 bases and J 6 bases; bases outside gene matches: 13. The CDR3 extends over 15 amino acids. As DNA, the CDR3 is TGTGCCAGCAAAGAAGGGGACAGGGAAATCGGCGAGCAGTACTTC. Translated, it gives CASKEGDREIGEQYF.

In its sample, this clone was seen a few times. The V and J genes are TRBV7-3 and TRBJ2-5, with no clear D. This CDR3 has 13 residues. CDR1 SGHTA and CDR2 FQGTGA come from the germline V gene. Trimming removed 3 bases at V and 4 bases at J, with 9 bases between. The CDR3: CASSFAVGETQYF. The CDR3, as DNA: TGTGCCAGCAGCTTCGCGGTCGGAGAGACCCAGTACTTC. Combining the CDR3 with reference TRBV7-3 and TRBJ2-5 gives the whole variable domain GAGVSQTPSNKVTEKGKYVELRCDPISGHTALYWYRQSLGQGPEFLIYFQGTGAADDSGLPNDRFFAVRPEGSVSTLKIQRTERGDSAVYLCASSFAVGETQYFGPGTRLLVL.

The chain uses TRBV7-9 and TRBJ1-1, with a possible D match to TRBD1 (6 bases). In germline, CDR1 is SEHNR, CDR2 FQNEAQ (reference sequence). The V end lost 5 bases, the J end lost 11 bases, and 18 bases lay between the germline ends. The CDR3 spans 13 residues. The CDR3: CASSRTGSGVAFF. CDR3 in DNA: TGTGCCAGCAGCCGAACAGGGTCCGGAGTGGCTTTCTTT.

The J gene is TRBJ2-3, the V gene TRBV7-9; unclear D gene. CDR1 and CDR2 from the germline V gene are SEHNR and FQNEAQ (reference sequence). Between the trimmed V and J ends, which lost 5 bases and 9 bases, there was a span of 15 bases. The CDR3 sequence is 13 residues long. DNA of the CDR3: TGTGCCAGCAGCCCCAGGCAAGAAACCACGCAGTATTTT. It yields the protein CASSPRQETTQYF.

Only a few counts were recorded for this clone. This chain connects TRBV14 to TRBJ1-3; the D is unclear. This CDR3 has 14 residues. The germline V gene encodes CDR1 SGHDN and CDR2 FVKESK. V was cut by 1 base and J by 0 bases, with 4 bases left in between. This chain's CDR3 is CASSQASSGNTIYF. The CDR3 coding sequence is TGTGCCAGCAGCCAAGCCAGCTCTGGAAACACCATATATTTT. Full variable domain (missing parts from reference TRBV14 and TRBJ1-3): EAGVTQFPSHSVIEKGQTVTLRCDPISGHDNLYWYRRVMGKEIKFLLHFVKESKQDESGMPNNRFLAERTGGTYSTLKVQPAELEDSGVYFCASSQASSGNTIYFGEGSWLTVV.

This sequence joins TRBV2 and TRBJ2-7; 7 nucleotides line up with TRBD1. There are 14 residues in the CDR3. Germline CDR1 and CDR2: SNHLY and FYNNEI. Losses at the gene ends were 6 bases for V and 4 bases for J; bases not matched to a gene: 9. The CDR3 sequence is CASSKGTDYYEQYV. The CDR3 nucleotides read TGTGCCAGCAGCAAGGGGACAGACTATTACGAGCAGTACGTC.

This CDR3 reads CASSWGVSVLNTGELFF. The CDR3 bases are TGTGCCAGCAGCTGGGGGGTGTCGGTCCTGAACACCGGGGAGCTGTTTTTT. This rearrangement joins TRBV7-9 to TRBJ2-2; tentatively, D is TRBD2 (6 bases). The V gene's germline CDR1 is SEHNR and CDR2 FQNEAQ (reference sequence). This CDR3 has 17 amino acids. The V and J ends lost 4 bases and 1 base respectively, with 16 bases between them. Filled out from reference TRBV7-9 and TRBJ2-2, the complete variable domain reads DTGVSQNPRHKITKRGQNVTFRCDPISEHNRLYWYRQTLGQGPEFLTYFQNEAQLEKSRLLSDRFSAERPKGSFSTLEIQRTEQGDSAMYLCASSWGVSVLNTGELFFGEGSRLTVL.

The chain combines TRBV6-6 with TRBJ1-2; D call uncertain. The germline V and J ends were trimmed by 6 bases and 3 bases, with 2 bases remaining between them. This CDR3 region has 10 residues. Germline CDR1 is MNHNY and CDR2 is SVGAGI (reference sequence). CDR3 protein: CASSDYGYTF. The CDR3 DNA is TGTGCCAGCAGCGACTATGGCTACACCTTC.

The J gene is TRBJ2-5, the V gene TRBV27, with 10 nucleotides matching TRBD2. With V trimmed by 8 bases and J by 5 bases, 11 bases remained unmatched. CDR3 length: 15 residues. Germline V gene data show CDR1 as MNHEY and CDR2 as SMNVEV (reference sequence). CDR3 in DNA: TGTGCCAGCGGAAAGAGCGGGAGGGCCTGGGAGACCCAGTACTTC. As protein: CASGKSGRAWETQYF.

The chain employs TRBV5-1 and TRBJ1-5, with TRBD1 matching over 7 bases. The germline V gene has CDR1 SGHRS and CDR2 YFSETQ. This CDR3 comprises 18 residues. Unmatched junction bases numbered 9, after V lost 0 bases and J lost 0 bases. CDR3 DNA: TGCGCCAGCAGCTTGGCCACAGAGGAGGGGGCTAGCAATCAGCCCCAGCATTTT. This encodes CASSLATEEGASNQPQHF.

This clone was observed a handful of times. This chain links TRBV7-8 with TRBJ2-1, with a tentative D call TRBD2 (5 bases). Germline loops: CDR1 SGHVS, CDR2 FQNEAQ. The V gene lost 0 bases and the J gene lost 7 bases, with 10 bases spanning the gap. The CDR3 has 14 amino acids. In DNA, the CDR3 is TGTGCCAGCAGCTTAGCGCATAGGGAGAATGAGCAGTTCTTC. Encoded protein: CASSLAHRENEQFF.

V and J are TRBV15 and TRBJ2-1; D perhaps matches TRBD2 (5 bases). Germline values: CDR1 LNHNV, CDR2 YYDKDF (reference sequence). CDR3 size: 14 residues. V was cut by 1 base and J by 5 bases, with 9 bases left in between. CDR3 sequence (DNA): TGTGCCACCAGCAGAGGAGGGAACGACAATGAGCAGTTCTTC. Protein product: CATSRGGNDNEQFF.

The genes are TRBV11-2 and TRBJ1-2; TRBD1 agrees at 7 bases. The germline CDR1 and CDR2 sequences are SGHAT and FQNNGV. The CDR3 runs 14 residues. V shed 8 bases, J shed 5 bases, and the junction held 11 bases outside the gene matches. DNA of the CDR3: TGTGCCAGCGCCCGGGCAGGGGGTGTATATGGCTACACCTTC. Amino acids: CASARAGGVYGYTF.

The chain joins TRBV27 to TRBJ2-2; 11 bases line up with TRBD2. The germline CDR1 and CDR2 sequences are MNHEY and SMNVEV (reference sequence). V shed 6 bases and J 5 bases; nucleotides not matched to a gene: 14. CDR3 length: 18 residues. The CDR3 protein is CASRPGTSGYTVTGELFF. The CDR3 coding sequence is TGTGCCAGCAGGCCCGGGACTAGCGGTTACACAGTAACCGGGGAGCTGTTTTTT.

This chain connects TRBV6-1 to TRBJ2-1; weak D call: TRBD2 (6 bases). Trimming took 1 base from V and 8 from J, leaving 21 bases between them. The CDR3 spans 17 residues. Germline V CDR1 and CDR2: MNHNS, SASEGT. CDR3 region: CASSEGGGGPNRYEQFF. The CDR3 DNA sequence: TGTGCCAGCAGTGAAGGGGGCGGAGGGCCCAACCGATATGAGCAGTTCTTC.

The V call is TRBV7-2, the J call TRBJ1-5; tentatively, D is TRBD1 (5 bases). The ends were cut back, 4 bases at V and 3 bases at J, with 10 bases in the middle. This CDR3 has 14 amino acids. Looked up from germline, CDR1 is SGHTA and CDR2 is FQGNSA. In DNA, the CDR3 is TGTGCCAGCAGCTCTACAGGATACAATCAGCCCCAGCATTTT. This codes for CASSSTGYNQPQHF. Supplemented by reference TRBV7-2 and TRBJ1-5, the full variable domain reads GAGVSQSPSNKVTEKGKDVELRCDPISGHTALYWYRQSLGQGLEFLIYFQGNSAPDKSGLPSDRFSAERTGGSVSTLTIQRTQQEDSAVYLCASSSTGYNQPQHFGDGTRLSIL.

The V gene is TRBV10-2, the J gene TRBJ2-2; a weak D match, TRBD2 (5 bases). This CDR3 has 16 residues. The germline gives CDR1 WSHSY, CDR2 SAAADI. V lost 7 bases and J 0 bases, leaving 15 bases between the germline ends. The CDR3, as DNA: TGCGCCAGCACGGCTTCGGCCGGGACGAACACCGGGGAGCTGTTTTTT. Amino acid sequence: CASTASAGTNTGELFF.